The entry that follows covers one T cell receptor (beta chain) sequence. Source study methods: Amplification of reference gene primers provided the estimated nucleated cell counts. Some clones are missing from TCRdb's copy, which holds only in-frame ones; the method was immunoSEQ multiplex PCR. V and J calls and clone size follow that table, whereas D and trimming were derived from the DNA. This table has around 180,000 clones, less than 85% appearing once. Trimming pared 4 bases from V and 1 base from J, leaving 11 bases between. CDR1 and CDR2 (germline): WNHNN, SYGVQD (reference sequence). The CDR3 length is 15 residues. This record comes from a study of blood T cell repertoires in COVID-19.

This clonotype originated in a woman aged 80 or over with active or convalescent COVID-19. The rearrangement links TRBV10-1 to TRBJ2-1, with a possible D match to TRBD2 (6 bases). Material: peripheral blood. CDR3 sequence reads: CASSGWRGSYNEQFF. The CDR3 DNA reads as TGCGCCAGCAGTGGGTGGCGGGGATCCTACAATGAGCAGTTCTTC.